These 24 T cell receptor beta chains came from one sample sequenced in a study of blood T cell repertoires in COVID-19. The table came from immunoSEQ multiplex PCR; TCRdb's copy has only in-frame clones and leaves some out. Altogether approximately 290,000 clones are present, 80% to 85% being singletons, with the ten largest covering less than 20%. Sequencing used peripheral blood. Every receptor here comes from a person aged 65-85 years with COVID-19, enrolled during active disease.

The chain is built from TRBV6-2 or TRBV6-3 and TRBJ1-5, with D possibly matching TRBD1 (5 bases). The CDR3 sequence is 16 residues long. Per germline, CDR1 MNHEY and CDR2 SVGEGT. V was cut by 0 bases and J by 3 bases, with 12 bases left in between. CDR3 in amino acids: CASSYSRRGINQPQHF. The CDR3, as DNA: TGTGCCAGCAGTTACTCGCGGAGGGGAATCAATCAGCCCCAGCATTTT.

The chain links TRBV5-5 to TRBJ2-5; weak D call: TRBD1 (5 bases). Trimming removed 4 bases from V and 7 bases from J, with 14 bases in between. This CDR3 has 13 residues. Germline V CDR1 and CDR2: SGHKS, YYEKEE (reference sequence). CDR3 region: CASSVDRDTTQYF. The CDR3 coding sequence is TGTGCCAGCAGCGTCGACAGAGATACGACCCAGTACTTC.

This clone was detected a few times. J is TRBJ1-2 and V is TRBV30; 8 bases are a match to TRBD1. Germline V gene sequence: CDR1 GTSNPN, CDR2 SVGIG (reference sequence). The J segment lost 4 bases and the V segment lost 5 bases, leaving 6 bases of the junction unmatched. The CDR3 loop spans 13 amino acids. CDR3 sequence reads: CAWEGTGIYGYTF. CDR3 DNA sequence: TGTGCCTGGGAGGGGACAGGCATCTATGGCTACACCTTC.

J is TRBJ2-1 and V is TRBV7-9, with TRBD2 as a possible D gene (6 bases). The CDR3 has 16 residues. CDR1 SEHNR and CDR2 FQNEAQ come from the germline V gene (reference sequence). The germline V and J ends were trimmed by 5 bases and 5 bases, with 19 bases remaining between them. The CDR3 reads CASSPPTAAGNNEQFF. The CDR3 DNA reads as TGTGCCAGCAGCCCCCCGACAGCCGCGGGGAACAATGAGCAGTTCTTC.

J is TRBJ2-2 and V is TRBV7-2, with TRBD1 as a possible D gene (6 bases). The CDR3 has 15 amino acids. Germline CDR1 is SGHTA and CDR2 is FQGNSA. V was pared by 3 bases and J by 2 bases, with 10 bases between. The CDR3 is CASSLGDKNTGELFF. The DNA for the CDR3 is TGTGCCAGCAGCTTGGGGGACAAAAACACCGGGGAGCTGTTTTTT.

The chain joins TRBV7-9 to TRBJ1-4; D not certain. Germline CDR1 and CDR2: SEHNR and FQNEAQ (reference sequence). The CDR3 has 13 residues. Between the trimmed V and J ends, which lost 2 bases and 5 bases, there was a span of 6 bases. The DNA for the CDR3 is TGTGCCAGCAGCTTAATGAGGAATGAAAAACTGTTTTTT. Translating gives CASSLMRNEKLFF.

This clone was recorded only once. V gene TRBV20-1 combines with J gene TRBJ2-7, with D tentatively TRBD1 (5 bases). The CDR3 loop spans 11 amino acids. V shed 3 bases and J shed 6 bases, with 9 bases lying between them. The germline gives CDR1 DFQATT, CDR2 SNEGSKA (reference sequence). The CDR3 here is CSASRQGEQYF. CDR3 in DNA: TGCAGTGCTAGTAGGCAGGGCGAGCAGTACTTC.

The chain is built from TRBV3-1 (or the pseudogene TRBV3-2) and TRBJ1-2; D is unresolved. Trimming removed 0 bases from V and 2 bases from J, with 13 bases in between. This CDR3 is built from 16 residues. Germline V CDR1 and CDR2: LGHDT, YNNKEL (reference sequence). CDR3 protein: CASSQEGGSPNYGYTF. The DNA for the CDR3 is TGTGCCAGCAGCCAAGAAGGAGGCAGCCCGAACTATGGCTACACCTTC.

This clone occurred a few times. The chain recombines TRBV24-1 with TRBJ1-4, with D perhaps matching TRBD1 (6 bases). V lost 5 bases, J lost 11 bases, and 14 bases lay in between. Germline lookup yields CDR1 KGHDR and CDR2 SFDVKD. The CDR3 is made up of 13 amino acids. As DNA, the CDR3 is TGTGCCACCAGTGTCGGAGCCACAGGGAAACTGTTTTTT. This sequence encodes CATSVGATGKLFF.

The chain links TRBV3-1 (or the pseudogene TRBV3-2) to TRBJ1-4; D uncertain. Germline V gene data show CDR1 as LGHDT and CDR2 as YNNKEL (reference sequence). This CDR3 comprises 13 residues. Trimming took off 2 bases at V and 8 bases at J, with 9 bases between the two ends. The CDR3 is CASSQLSREKLFF. For the CDR3, the DNA is TGTGCCAGCAGCCAACTGAGCAGGGAAAAACTGTTTTTT.

With regard to this clone: The identical CDR3 is also encoded by other nucleotide sequences in the sample. This sequence joins TRBV7-9 and TRBJ2-3; 10 positions agree with TRBD2. CDR1 and CDR2 from the germline V gene are SEHNR and FQNEAQ (reference sequence). J gave up 2 bases and V 5 bases, and 7 bases lay outside the gene matches. There are 16 residues in the CDR3. In DNA, the CDR3 is TGTGCCAGCAGCCCTGAACTAGCGGGGCTCACAGATACGCAGTATTTT. It encodes CASSPELAGLTDTQYF. The variable domain in full, with the rest retrieved from reference TRBV7-9 and TRBJ2-3, is DTGVSQNPRHKITKRGQNVTFRCDPISEHNRLYWYRQTLGQGPEFLTYFQNEAQLEKSRLLSDRFSAERPKGSFSTLEIQRTEQGDSAMYLCASSPELAGLTDTQYFGPGTRLTVL.

This rearrangement joins TRBV10-1 to TRBJ2-3; 7 bases match TRBD1. The V segment lost 4 bases and the J segment 0 bases; nucleotides outside the gene matches: 4. In germline, CDR1 is WNHNN, CDR2 SYGVQD (reference sequence). The CDR3 has 15 residues. This CDR3 is CASSGGQDSTDTQYF. DNA of the CDR3: TGCGCCAGCAGTGGAGGACAGGATAGCACAGATACGCAGTATTTT.

V and J are TRBV6-5 and TRBJ1-1; tentative D call: TRBD1 (6 bases). The CDR3 runs to 13 residues. V was pared by 7 bases and J by 7 bases, with 16 bases between. Germline lookup yields CDR1 MNHEY and CDR2 SVGAGI. The CDR3 region is CASTLHREVEAFF. CDR3 DNA sequence: TGTGCCAGCACCTTACACAGGGAAGTTGAAGCTTTCTTT.

The genes are TRBV7-2 and TRBJ1-4; 10 nucleotides align to TRBD1. This CDR3 region has 14 residues. V lost 6 bases, J lost 5 bases, and 3 bases stayed unmatched. Per germline, CDR1 SGHTA and CDR2 FQGNSA. The CDR3 protein is CASSPDRGNEKLFF. In DNA, the CDR3 is TGTGCCAGCAGTCCGGACAGGGGGAATGAAAAACTGTTTTTT.

The chain uses TRBV4-2 and TRBJ1-1, with D uncertain. Trimming stripped 3 bases from V and 3 bases from J, with 11 bases between. From germline, CDR1 is LGHNA and CDR2 YNFKEQ. The CDR3 extends over 14 amino acids. The CDR3 is CASSQGDRDTEAFF. DNA for the CDR3: TGTGCCAGCAGCCAGGGTGACCGGGACACTGAAGCTTTCTTT.

The table lists this clone with a count of one. The J gene is TRBJ2-1, the V gene TRBV5-4; D perhaps matches TRBD2 (6 bases). This CDR3 has 17 residues. Germline CDR1 is SGHNT and CDR2 is YYREEE (reference sequence). Trimming stripped 4 bases from V and 0 bases from J, with 17 bases between. In nucleotides, the CDR3 is TGTGCCAGCAGCACTTCTAGCGTCCTGAGCTCCTACAATGAGCAGTTCTTC. Protein: CASSTSSVLSSYNEQFF.

CDR3 amino acids: CAWSRTRETQYF. CDR3 bases: TGTGCCTGGAGTCGTACGCGAGAGACCCAGTACTTC. The genes are TRBV30 and TRBJ2-5, with no clear D. Germline V gene data show CDR1 as GTSNPN and CDR2 as SVGIG (reference sequence). Trimming shortened V by 2 bases and J by 4 bases, and 8 bases separated the two germline ends. The CDR3 loop spans 12 amino acids.

The chain uses TRBV11-2 and TRBJ2-7; D is perhaps TRBD2 (5 bases). This CDR3 is 15 amino acids long. Germline values: CDR1 SGHAT, CDR2 FQNNGV. Deletions cut 5 bases from V and 3 bases from J, with 17 bases between. The CDR3, as DNA: TGTGCCAGCAGCCTTAAGAGGACTTCCGACTACGAGCAGTACTTC. As protein: CASSLKRTSDYEQYF.

The V and J genes are TRBV6-1 and TRBJ2-7; no firm D call. Germline values: CDR1 MNHNS, CDR2 SASEGT. V lost 2 bases and J 4 bases, leaving 9 bases between the germline ends. The CDR3 sequence is 13 residues long. The CDR3, as DNA: TGTGCCAGCAGTGAACCTGGGCAGTACGAGCAGTACTTC. Protein sequence: CASSEPGQYEQYF.

The gene calls are TRBV5-6 and TRBJ2-6; TRBD1 matches 7 bases. From germline, CDR1 is SGHDT and CDR2 YYEEEE. The trim removed 4 bases at V and 2 bases at J, leaving 6 bases unmatched. This CDR3 is 16 amino acids long. The CDR3 sequence is CASSQDDRAGANVLTF. The CDR3 nucleotides are TGTGCCAGCAGCCAAGACGACAGGGCTGGGGCCAACGTCCTGACTTTC. The full variable domain, rest sourced from reference TRBV5-6 and TRBJ2-6, is DAGVTQSPTHLIKTRGQQVTLRCSPKSGHDTVSWYQQALGQGPQFIFQYYEEEERQRGNFPDRFSGHQFPNYSSELNVNALLLGDSALYLCASSQDDRAGANVLTFGAGSRLTVL.

V and J are TRBV9 and TRBJ1-1, with D unclear. Per the germline V gene, CDR1 is SGDLS and CDR2 is YYNGEE. V was cut by 3 bases and J by 5 bases, with 11 bases left in between. This CDR3 has 13 residues. CDR3 region: CASSATTRTEAFF. Here the CDR3 DNA reads TGTGCCAGCAGCGCCACGACTAGAACTGAAGCTTTCTTT.

V gene TRBV19 combines with J gene TRBJ2-2, with a weak D call TRBD2 (7 bases). Trimming left V 6 bases short and J 6 bases short, with 17 bases between. The CDR3 is 15 residues long. The germline V gene encodes CDR1 LNHDA and CDR2 SQIVND (reference sequence). The CDR3 loop reads CASSVLPGGPGELFF. The CDR3 region has the DNA TGTGCCAGTAGCGTCCTTCCGGGGGGCCCCGGGGAGCTGTTTTTT.

This chain joins TRBV4-1 and TRBJ2-3; D might be TRBD2 (5 bases). The CDR3 sequence is 13 residues long. Germline loops: CDR1 MGHRA, CDR2 YSYEKL. V was trimmed by 3 bases and J by 3 bases, leaving 7 bases between them. CDR3 sequence reads: CASSQRETDTQYF. CDR3 DNA sequence: TGCGCCAGCAGCCAGAGGGAAACAGATACGCAGTATTTT.

The gene calls are TRBV19 and TRBJ2-2; D remains ambiguous. V lost 5 bases and J 7 bases, leaving 14 bases between the germline ends. The CDR3 consists of 14 residues. Germline V gene lookup returns CDR1 LNHDA and CDR2 SQIVND (reference sequence). CDR3 nucleotides: TGTGCCAGTAGTCGCAGCTACGGGTTCGGGGAGCTGTTTTTT. The encoded protein is CASSRSYGFGELFF.